The 9 T cell receptor beta chains below were found in one sample sequenced in a study of Ad26.COV2.S vaccination and SARS-CoV-2 variants. Regarding treatment: around 19 received Ad26.COV2.S at low or high dose, single or two shots; five or six received placebo; per-sample allocation not given. Day 63 following the first vaccine or placebo injection was when the samples were taken. Using immunoSEQ multiplex PCR, the repertoire was profiled, and TCRdb retains in-frame clones only, with some absent. The sample has 300,000 to 350,000 clones, 85% seen once. Here the sequenced sample was peripheral blood, taken in a trial of Ad26.COV2.S vaccine versus placebo. Receptor source: a person aged 18-60 years who received the Ad26.COV2.S COVID-19 vaccine or a placebo.

The chain links TRBV28 to TRBJ1-2; no definite D call. CDR1 is MDHEN, CDR2 SYDVKM, per germline. Trimming took 2 bases from V and 0 from J, leaving 7 bases between them. The CDR3 contains 14 residues. The CDR3 loop reads CASSLRLANYGYTF. In DNA form, the CDR3 reads TGTGCCAGCAGTTTACGACTAGCTAACTATGGCTACACCTTC.

The rearrangement joins TRBV5-1 to TRBJ2-7; 9 nucleotides align to TRBD1. The ends lost 5 bases at V and 1 base at J; junction bases unmatched: 4. Per germline, CDR1 SGHRS and CDR2 YFSETQ. CDR3 size: 14 residues. The CDR3 here is CASRWGQGSYEQYF. As DNA, the CDR3 is TGCGCCAGCAGGTGGGGACAGGGTTCCTACGAGCAGTACTTC.

The rearrangement links TRBV9 to TRBJ1-1; D remains ambiguous. Germline-derived CDR1 and CDR2 are SGDLS and YYNGEE. The V and J ends lost 4 bases and 0 bases respectively, with 7 bases between them. The CDR3 loop spans 13 amino acids. CDR3 amino acids: CASSPRMNTEAFF. CDR3 bases: TGTGCCAGCAGCCCTCGTATGAACACTGAAGCTTTCTTT.

The J gene is TRBJ2-5, the V gene TRBV29-1, with D possibly being TRBD2 (5 bases). V lost 3 bases to trimming and J lost 7 bases, with 9 bases between them. The germline gives CDR1 SQVTM, CDR2 ANQGSEA. The CDR3 sequence is 11 residues long. In nucleotides, the CDR3 is TGCAGCGTTGAGGAAAGCGGGACCCAGTACTTC. This gives the protein CSVEESGTQYF.

This chain links TRBV18 with TRBJ1-4, with D uncertain. The CDR3 runs to 13 residues. V gave up 3 bases and J gave up 4 bases, with 6 bases separating them. Germline CDR1 is KGHSH and CDR2 is LQKENI. CDR3 nucleotide sequence: TGTGCCAGCTCACCCGAGATTAATGAAAAACTGTTTTTT. It yields the protein CASSPEINEKLFF.

The rearrangement joins TRBV14 to TRBJ1-1; perhaps TRBD1 as D (5 bases). Germline V gives CDR1 SGHDN, CDR2 FVKESK. This CDR3 has 14 residues. The germline V and J ends were trimmed by 6 bases and 1 base, with 12 bases remaining between them. In DNA, the CDR3 is TGTGCCAGCAGGCCTGGCAGGGCGAACACTGAAGCTTTCTTT. Translated, it gives CASRPGRANTEAFF.

The chain employs TRBV12-3 or TRBV12-4 and TRBJ2-3; D unresolved. This CDR3 is 13 amino acids long. Trimming pared 5 bases from V and 2 bases from J, leaving 8 bases between. The CDR3 spells CASSPPNTDTQYF. The CDR3 DNA sequence: TGTGCCAGCAGTCCGCCAAACACAGATACGCAGTATTTT.

CDR3 bases: TGTGCCAGCAGTCCGAGGGACCGGCTTACGCAGTATTTT. Its protein product is CASSPRDRLTQYF. The chain couples TRBV12-3 or TRBV12-4 to TRBJ2-3; D is perhaps TRBD1 or TRBD2 (5 bases each). The germline V and J ends were trimmed by 5 bases and 8 bases, with 14 bases remaining between them. The length of the CDR3 is 13 residues.

This clone was observed a few times. The chain uses TRBV28 and TRBJ2-1, with unresolved D. V was shortened by 7 bases and J by 11 bases, with 15 bases between the two germline ends. Germline V gene data show CDR1 as MDHEN and CDR2 as SYDVKM. The CDR3 has 12 residues. The CDR3 nucleotides read TGTGCCAGCATCAACCAGGTGGGGAAGCAGTTCTTC. Translating gives CASINQVGKQFF. The complete variable domain, with remaining parts taken from reference TRBV28 and TRBJ2-1, reads DVKVTQSSRYLVKRTGEKVFLECVQDMDHENMFWYRQDPGLGLRLIYFSYDVKMKEKGDIPEGYSVSREKKERFSLILESASTNQTSMYLCASINQVGKQFFGPGTRLTVL.